This T cell receptor beta chain was profiled in a study of breast tumors, draining lymph nodes, adjacent tissues. This clonotype was recorded at least ten times. Germline lookup yields CDR1 MGHRA and CDR2 YSYEKL. Trimming took 1 base from V and 3 from J, leaving 7 bases between them. The CDR3 sequence is 13 residues long. From the multiplex PCR reads, TCRdb called clonotypes with MiXCR, one entry per CDR3 protein. This table has more than 20,000 distinct CDR3 sequences, about 24% appearing once. Sequenced input: breast tumor tissue. The receptor was isolated from a female donor with breast cancer. Some clones in this sample may be carry-over from other donors' samples. This sequence joins TRBV4-1 and TRBJ2-7; D gene uncertain. The CDR3 DNA sequence: TGCGCCAGCAGCCAAGGATCCGGCTACGAGCAGTACTTC. Translating gives CASSQGSGYEQYF.